The present T cell receptor beta chain was sequenced within a study of T cell repertoires in cytomegalovirus infection. This CDR3 spans 13 amino acids. Germline V gene data show CDR1 as SNHLY and CDR2 as FYNNEI. Trimming left V 1 base short and J 3 bases short, with 6 bases between. MiXCR, run by TCRdb on the reads, gives a single entry per CDR3 protein. The sample contains approximately 500,000 distinct CDR3 sequences, approximately 15% of which appear only once. The receptor was isolated from a human donor in good health (CMV status not recorded). Some clones in this sample may be carry-over from other donors' samples. Sequencing was carried out using CD8+ T cells from PBMCs. The V gene is TRBV2, the J gene TRBJ1-2; D not resolved. This CDR3 reads CASSEVADYGYTF. Written as DNA, the CDR3 is TGTGCCAGCAGTGAAGTGGCAGACTATGGCTACACCTTC.